Detailed here is one TCR beta chain. Its antigen is currently unknown. Profiled with immunoSEQ multiplex PCR; TCRdb holds only in-frame clones, not every one. This sample has tens of thousands of clones; 83% occur once, and the top ten carry 3.2%. The V end lost 0 bases, the J end lost 14 bases, and 11 bases lay between the germline ends. Germline CDR1 and CDR2: MNHNY and SVGAGI (reference sequence). The CDR3 consists of 13 residues. This sample was included in a study of a mutant IDH1 vaccine in newly diagnosed glioma. Across the whole study: Patients received vaccination from 4-6 weeks after radiotherapy alone, or with temozolomide cycles. Therapy received beforehand was radiotherapy, temozolomide, or both, with most patients given both. Treated individuals were about 62% male and around 40% female, averaging about 40 years of age.

Time point defined: week 47, end of study. Topical imiquimod accompanied each vaccine dose, which consisted of 300 ug of mutant IDH1 20-mer peptide. Scheduled for weeks 1, 3, 5, 7, 11, 15, 19 and 23, eight vaccinations were given to patients. The chain employs TRBV6-6 and TRBJ1-6; D is undetermined. The specimen was PBMCs, collected from a glioma patient whose treatment included an IDH1 peptide vaccine. The source is a woman aged 45-60 years with glioma. This chain's CDR3 is CASSYSREGTLHF. The CDR3 nucleotides are TGTGCCAGCAGTTACTCGAGGGAAGGCACCCTCCACTTT.